The sequence of this T cell receptor beta chain was determined in a study of shared clonotypes between healthy human individuals. As to this clone: The antigen is not known.

TCRdb's copy holds only in-frame clones and misses some; the assay was immunoSEQ multiplex PCR. The sample has about 1.5 million clones, about 96% seen once. V lost 0 bases to trimming and J lost 8 bases, with 10 bases between them. The germline CDR1 and CDR2 sequences are ENHRY and SYGVKD. The CDR3 sequence is 13 residues long. Study-wide findings and caveats: Blood alone was sampled, and tissue repertoires likely differ.

V gene TRBV10-3 combines with J gene TRBJ1-1; the D is unclear. This TCR came from a man aged 25-40 years in good health. What was sequenced was naive CD4+ T cells sorted from blood. Subset noted: CD45RA+ positively selected. CDR3 in amino acids: CAISESLREEAFF. CDR3 DNA: TGTGCCATCAGTGAGTCGTTGAGGGAAGAAGCTTTCTTT.